Sequencing of this TCR beta chain was carried out in a study of T cells in Graves' hyperthyroidism and ophthalmopathy. Amplification yielded TCR beta CDR3 regions, with RNA transcripts as the source. HTBI primers drove first-round RT-PCR of the TCR CDR3. TCRdb reanalysed the multiplex PCR reads using MiXCR and keeps one entry per CDR3 protein. The table has under 400,000 distinct CDR3 sequences, about 21% seen once; the top ten hold over 40%. The hyperthyroidism was newly diagnosed and had lasted under 2 months; the patients were aged 18 to 65. As to this clonotype: Its antigen is not identified.

Findings and limits, study-wide: The model identified upcoming ophthalmopathy a median approximately seven months ahead of onset.

This clonotype was obtained from a woman in her 50s with Graves' hyperthyroidism. The sample was blood.

The CDR3 sequence is CASSQSPAVGTQYF. For the CDR3, the DNA is TGTGCCAGCAGCCAATCCCCGGCGGTTGGGACCCAGTACTTC. The gene calls are TRBV3-1 and TRBJ2-5, with no clear D. The V and J ends lost 2 bases and 7 bases respectively, with 14 bases between them. The CDR3 contains 14 residues. Per germline, CDR1 LGHDT and CDR2 YNNKEL (reference sequence).